The clone carrying this T cell receptor beta chain was seen a few times. Its matching antigen is unknown. The data stem from a study of cytomegalovirus exposure and HLA in healthy donors. The study's findings and limits: Association of a missense DCLRE1C variant with TCR beta V- and J-gene trimming was reported in a later analysis.

CDR1 and CDR2 (germline): SGHRS, YFSETQ. Germline trimming cut 2 bases from V and 5 bases from J; bases unmatched to any gene: 6. The CDR3 is made up of 14 amino acids. The PCR employed 60 Vbeta primers together with 13 Jbeta primers. Sequencing used immunoSEQ multiplex PCR; TCRdb keeps in-frame clones, though not all of them. The table lists about 150,000 clones, over 70% of them singletons, with roughly 2% in the top ten. Sequenced sample: PBMCs. The chain employs TRBV5-1 and TRBJ2-5, with 7 bases matching TRBD2. The receptor comes from a woman aged 40 to 49 in good health and CMV-seronegative. In DNA, the CDR3 is TGCGCCAGCAGCTTTACGGGGGGATCCGAGACCCAGTACTTC. Translated, it gives CASSFTGGSETQYF.